This entry lists 22 T cell receptor beta chains sequenced from one sample in a study of human T cells and chemical hapten exposure. One entry per CDR3 protein results from TCRdb running MiXCR on the 5' RACE reads. This sample yields approximately 80,000 distinct CDR3 sequences, of which more than 15% are seen a single time; about 6.8% belongs to the top ten. The total RNA was obtained from whole blood that was not fractionated. The source is a female donor in good health.

This clonotype has just a few counts. The chain uses TRBV7-2 and TRBJ2-3; no clear D gene. The CDR3 totals 14 residues. Per the germline V gene, CDR1 is SGHTA and CDR2 is FQGNSA. Trimming took 4 bases from V and 0 from J, leaving 8 bases between them. CDR3 DNA sequence: TGTGCCAGCAGCTCATCCACTAGCACAGATACGCAGTATTTT. Translating it yields CASSSSTSTDTQYF.

This chain connects TRBV28 to TRBJ1-1; 9 bases fit TRBD1. There are 16 residues in the CDR3. Germline lookup yields CDR1 MDHEN and CDR2 SYDVKM. J lost 0 bases, V lost 2 bases, and 4 bases had no gene match. The CDR3 sequence is CASSLIQGAVNTEAFF. CDR3 bases: TGTGCCAGCAGTTTAATACAGGGGGCCGTGAACACTGAAGCTTTCTTT. The variable domain in full, completed from reference TRBV28 and TRBJ1-1, reads DVKVTQSSRYLVKRTGEKVFLECVQDMDHENMFWYRQDPGLGLRLIYFSYDVKMKEKGDIPEGYSVSREKKERFSLILESASTNQTSMYLCASSLIQGAVNTEAFFGQGTRLTVV.

V gene TRBV10-3 combines with J gene TRBJ2-5; TRBD2 agrees at 7 bases. This CDR3 region has 16 residues. J lost 0 bases, V lost 2 bases, and 6 bases had no gene match. The germline gives CDR1 ENHRY, CDR2 SYGVKD. The CDR3 is CAISERGETDQETQYF. CDR3 bases: TGTGCCATCAGTGAGCGGGGGGAGACAGACCAAGAGACCCAGTACTTC.

The chain has TRBV5-6 and TRBJ1-1; D not certain. The CDR3 contains 12 residues. CDR1 is SGHDT, CDR2 YYEEEE, per germline. V was trimmed by 2 bases and J by 5 bases, leaving 7 bases between them. CDR3 in DNA: TGTGCCAGCAGCTTCCTGGTTACTGAAGCTTTCTTT. Amino acid sequence: CASSFLVTEAFF.

This sequence joins TRBV6-5 and TRBJ1-2; D gene ambiguous. CDR1 and CDR2 (germline): MNHEY, SVGAGI. CDR3 size: 15 residues. Trimming took 0 bases from V and 8 from J, leaving 16 bases between them. The CDR3 nucleotides read TGTGCCAGCAGTTACTCGATACTGGGATGGAGCGGCTACACCTTC. Residues: CASSYSILGWSGYTF.

The chain uses TRBV5-1 and TRBJ2-7; unclear D gene. Trimming stripped 2 bases from V and 4 bases from J, with 13 bases between. Per the germline V gene, CDR1 is SGHRS and CDR2 is YFSETQ. CDR3 length: 14 amino acids. The CDR3 spells CASSLNSLIYEQYF. DNA for the CDR3: TGCGCCAGCAGCTTAAACAGTTTGATTTACGAGCAGTACTTC.

The chain joins TRBV28 to TRBJ2-1; TRBD2 matches at 7 bases. Germline lookup yields CDR1 MDHEN and CDR2 SYDVKM. This CDR3 region has 15 residues. Germline trimming cut 5 bases from V and 0 bases from J; bases unmatched to any gene: 4. CDR3 region: CASSLAESSYNEQFF. CDR3 DNA sequence: TGTGCCAGCAGTCTAGCGGAGAGCTCCTACAATGAGCAGTTCTTC.

The chain carries TRBV12-3 or TRBV12-4 and TRBJ1-5; 10 bases match TRBD1. This CDR3 region has 16 residues. Losses at the gene ends were 1 base for V and 2 bases for J; bases not matched to a gene: 2. CDR3 DNA sequence: TGTGCCAGCAGTTTAGAAGGGACAGGGGGCAATCAGCCCCAGCATTTT. This codes for CASSLEGTGGNQPQHF.

The rearrangement uses TRBV18 and TRBJ2-4; 7 positions match TRBD1. CDR3 length: 14 residues. Trimming at V came to 3 bases and at J to 9 bases, leaving 8 bases not matched to a gene. The germline V gene encodes CDR1 KGHSH and CDR2 LQKENI. CDR3 sequence reads: CASSPTGEGVIQYF. Written as DNA, the CDR3 is TGTGCCAGCTCACCCACAGGGGAAGGGGTCATTCAGTACTTC.

The rearrangement uses TRBV20-1 and TRBJ2-7; the match to TRBD2 covers 11 bases. This CDR3 comprises 17 residues. Germline-derived CDR1 and CDR2 are DFQATT and SNEGSKA (reference sequence). V lost 0 bases to trimming and J lost 0 bases; unmatched junction nucleotides: 7. CDR3 nucleotides: TGCAGTGCTAGAGATTACAAGGGGACTAGCGGCTCCTACGAGCAGTACTTC. Its translation is CSARDYKGTSGSYEQYF.

This clonotype was found a few times. The V and J genes are TRBV4-2 and TRBJ2-2, with TRBD2 as a possible D gene (5 bases). CDR3 length: 13 amino acids. Germline V gives CDR1 LGHNA, CDR2 YNFKEQ. Trimming shortened V by 0 bases and J by 7 bases, and 6 bases separated the two germline ends. The CDR3, as DNA: TGTGCCAGCAGCCAAGATCGGGGCGGGGAGCTGTTTTTT. Translation: CASSQDRGGELFF.

There are a few counts of this clonotype. The J gene is TRBJ1-5, the V gene TRBV3-1, with D maybe TRBD1 (5 bases). CDR1 is LGHDT, CDR2 YNNKEL, per germline (reference sequence). Trimming left V 6 bases short and J 8 bases short, with 14 bases between. The CDR3 is 13 residues long. The chain's CDR3 is CASSPGSVEPQHF. The CDR3, as DNA: TGTGCCAGCAGTCCAGGGTCTGTGGAGCCCCAGCATTTT.

This clonotype came up a few times. The V call is TRBV10-1, the J call TRBJ1-1; D is perhaps TRBD1 (5 bases). Germline V CDR1 and CDR2: WNHNN, SYGVQD (reference sequence). V was cut by 7 bases and J by 8 bases, with 23 bases left in between. This CDR3 contains 15 residues. CDR3 protein: CASTPGQGGYNEAFF. CDR3 bases: TGCGCCAGCACTCCGGGGCAGGGCGGATATAACGAAGCTTTCTTT.

This clonotype was found a few times. The genes are TRBV20-1 and TRBJ1-4; no definite D call. V was trimmed by 5 bases and J by 7 bases, leaving 8 bases between them. Germline assignment: CDR1 DFQATT and CDR2 SNEGSKA (reference sequence). The CDR3 extends over 11 amino acids. CDR3 protein: CSAEDREKLFF. Written as DNA, the CDR3 is TGCAGTGCTGAGGACCGTGAAAAACTGTTTTTT.

This clonotype occurred a few times. This chain joins TRBV7-2 and TRBJ2-2; TRBD1 is a possible D gene (5 bases). Germline CDR1 is SGHTA and CDR2 is FQGNSA. V was pared by 4 bases and J by 0 bases, with 6 bases between. The CDR3 has 14 residues. The CDR3 reads CASSWTPNTGELFF. As DNA, the CDR3 is TGTGCCAGCAGCTGGACACCGAACACCGGGGAGCTGTTTTTT.

The genes are TRBV5-4 and TRBJ1-1; 7 bases are a match to TRBD1. CDR1 SGHNT and CDR2 YYREEE come from the germline V gene (reference sequence). CDR3 length equals 14 residues. Losses at the gene ends were 7 bases for V and 7 bases for J; bases not matched to a gene: 13. The CDR3 DNA reads as TGTGCCAGCCTCTCAGGGACAGAGGGGGATGAAGCTTTCTTT. This gives the protein CASLSGTEGDEAFF.

The chain employs TRBV7-2 and TRBJ1-6, with TRBD1 matching over 7 bases. V was clipped by 2 bases and J by 10 bases; unmatched bases: 5. From germline, CDR1 is SGHTA and CDR2 FQGNSA. CDR3 length: 14 residues. The CDR3 DNA reads TGTGCCAGCAGCTTACGACAGGGAGAATCACCCCTCCACTTT. Its protein product is CASSLRQGESPLHF.

DNA of the CDR3: TGCGCCAGCAGCTTGGCTACCGGGGCTGCCACTGAAGCTTTCTTT. This codes for CASSLATGAATEAFF. The chain joins TRBV5-1 to TRBJ1-1, with a weak D call TRBD1 (5 bases). The CDR3 contains 15 residues. Germline assignment: CDR1 SGHRS and CDR2 YFSETQ. The V end was cut by 0 bases, the J end by 4 bases, with 13 bases between.

This clonotype occurred a few times. This chain links TRBV6-1 with TRBJ2-1; TRBD1 matches at 9 bases. The trim removed 4 bases at V and 10 bases at J, leaving 2 bases unmatched. This CDR3 comprises 12 residues. Germline V gene data show CDR1 as MNHNS and CDR2 as SASEGT. The CDR3 DNA follows: TGTGCCAGCAGTGTGGGGACAGGGGAGCAGTTCTTC. It encodes CASSVGTGEQFF.

This clonotype was seen more than once but under ten times. The chain joins TRBV5-1 to TRBJ2-3; no clear D gene. The ends were cut back, 0 bases at V and 3 bases at J, with 11 bases in the middle. The CDR3 loop spans 15 amino acids. Per the germline V gene, CDR1 is SGHRS and CDR2 is YFSETQ. The CDR3 nucleotides are TGCGCCAGCAGCTTGGTGTTGTTGTCAACAGATACGCAGTATTTT. Translation: CASSLVLLSTDTQYF.

This clonotype was seen a few times. The V and J genes are TRBV2 and TRBJ2-7, with D possibly called TRBD1 or TRBD2 (5 bases each). This CDR3 spans 14 amino acids. Trimming cost V 5 bases and J 7 bases, with 18 bases left between them. CDR1 and CDR2 from the germline V gene are SNHLY and FYNNEI. The CDR3 loop is CASSPGTHFGEQYF. DNA for the CDR3: TGTGCCAGCAGTCCCGGGACCCACTTTGGGGAGCAGTACTTC.

The genes are TRBV29-1 and TRBJ2-7; 11 nucleotides match TRBD1. CDR3 length: 13 residues. V was clipped by 3 bases and J by 4 bases; unmatched bases: 2. The germline V gene has CDR1 SQVTM and CDR2 ANQGSEA. The CDR3 protein is CSVEGTGGYEQYF. CDR3 bases: TGCAGCGTTGAGGGGACAGGGGGGTACGAGCAGTACTTC.